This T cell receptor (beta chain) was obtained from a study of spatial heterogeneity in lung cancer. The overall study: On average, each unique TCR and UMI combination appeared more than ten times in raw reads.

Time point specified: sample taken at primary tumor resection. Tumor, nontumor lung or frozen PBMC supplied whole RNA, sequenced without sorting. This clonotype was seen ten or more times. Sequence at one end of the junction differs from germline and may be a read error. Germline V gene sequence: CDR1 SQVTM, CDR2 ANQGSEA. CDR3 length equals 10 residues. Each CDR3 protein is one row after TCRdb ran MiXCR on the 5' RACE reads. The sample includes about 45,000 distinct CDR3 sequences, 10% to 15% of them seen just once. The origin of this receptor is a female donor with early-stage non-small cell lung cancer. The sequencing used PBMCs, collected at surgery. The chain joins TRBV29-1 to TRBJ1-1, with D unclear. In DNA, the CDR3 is TGCAGCGCCACAAACAGTGAAGCTTTCTTT. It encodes CSATNSEAFF.